This T cell receptor beta chain was obtained from a study of beta chain features in type 1 diabetes. Study-level information: Investigators examined approximately 110,000,000 sorted cells across all samples.

CDR1 MNHEY and CDR2 SMNVEV come from the germline V gene (reference sequence). The CDR3 covers 12 residues. V was cut by 6 bases and J by 12 bases, with 12 bases left in between. In its sample, this clone was seen a few times. Its target is unknown. The authors obtained over 98% purity in all sorted populations. Findings of the study overall: Shorter TCRB CDR3s, moderately but significantly so, were found in Type 1 diabetes patients in all four CD4+ subsets. There was no resolution here of whether HLA type influences TCRB rearrangement.

Reverse transcription of all isolated RNA meant that expressed TCRB transcripts were sequenced. Assay: immunoSEQ multiplex PCR; the TCRdb copy retains only in-frame clones and omits some. Among 300,000 to 400,000 clones listed, over 10% were seen once. Sequencing used naive CD4+ T cells from blood. The rearrangement links TRBV27 to TRBJ2-6; D may be TRBD1 (5 bases). The sequence was collected from a man aged 18-30 years in good health. This CDR3 reads CASRDQGGVLTF. The CDR3, as DNA: TGTGCCAGCAGGGACCAGGGTGGCGTCCTGACTTTC.